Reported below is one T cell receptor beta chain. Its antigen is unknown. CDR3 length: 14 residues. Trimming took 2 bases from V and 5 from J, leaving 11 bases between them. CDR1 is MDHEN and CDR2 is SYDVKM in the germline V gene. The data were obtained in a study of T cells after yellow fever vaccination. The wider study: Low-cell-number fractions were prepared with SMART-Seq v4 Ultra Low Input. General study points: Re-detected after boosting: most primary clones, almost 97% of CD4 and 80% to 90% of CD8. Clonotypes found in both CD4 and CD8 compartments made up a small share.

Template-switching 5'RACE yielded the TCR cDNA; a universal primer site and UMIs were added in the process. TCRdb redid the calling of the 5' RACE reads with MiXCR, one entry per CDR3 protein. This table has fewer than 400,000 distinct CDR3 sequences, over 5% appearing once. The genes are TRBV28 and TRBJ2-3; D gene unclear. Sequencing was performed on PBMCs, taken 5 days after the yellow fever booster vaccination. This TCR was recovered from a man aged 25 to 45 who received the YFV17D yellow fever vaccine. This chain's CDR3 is CASSLERFRDTQYF. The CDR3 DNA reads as TGTGCCAGCAGTTTAGAAAGATTCAGAGATACGCAGTATTTT.